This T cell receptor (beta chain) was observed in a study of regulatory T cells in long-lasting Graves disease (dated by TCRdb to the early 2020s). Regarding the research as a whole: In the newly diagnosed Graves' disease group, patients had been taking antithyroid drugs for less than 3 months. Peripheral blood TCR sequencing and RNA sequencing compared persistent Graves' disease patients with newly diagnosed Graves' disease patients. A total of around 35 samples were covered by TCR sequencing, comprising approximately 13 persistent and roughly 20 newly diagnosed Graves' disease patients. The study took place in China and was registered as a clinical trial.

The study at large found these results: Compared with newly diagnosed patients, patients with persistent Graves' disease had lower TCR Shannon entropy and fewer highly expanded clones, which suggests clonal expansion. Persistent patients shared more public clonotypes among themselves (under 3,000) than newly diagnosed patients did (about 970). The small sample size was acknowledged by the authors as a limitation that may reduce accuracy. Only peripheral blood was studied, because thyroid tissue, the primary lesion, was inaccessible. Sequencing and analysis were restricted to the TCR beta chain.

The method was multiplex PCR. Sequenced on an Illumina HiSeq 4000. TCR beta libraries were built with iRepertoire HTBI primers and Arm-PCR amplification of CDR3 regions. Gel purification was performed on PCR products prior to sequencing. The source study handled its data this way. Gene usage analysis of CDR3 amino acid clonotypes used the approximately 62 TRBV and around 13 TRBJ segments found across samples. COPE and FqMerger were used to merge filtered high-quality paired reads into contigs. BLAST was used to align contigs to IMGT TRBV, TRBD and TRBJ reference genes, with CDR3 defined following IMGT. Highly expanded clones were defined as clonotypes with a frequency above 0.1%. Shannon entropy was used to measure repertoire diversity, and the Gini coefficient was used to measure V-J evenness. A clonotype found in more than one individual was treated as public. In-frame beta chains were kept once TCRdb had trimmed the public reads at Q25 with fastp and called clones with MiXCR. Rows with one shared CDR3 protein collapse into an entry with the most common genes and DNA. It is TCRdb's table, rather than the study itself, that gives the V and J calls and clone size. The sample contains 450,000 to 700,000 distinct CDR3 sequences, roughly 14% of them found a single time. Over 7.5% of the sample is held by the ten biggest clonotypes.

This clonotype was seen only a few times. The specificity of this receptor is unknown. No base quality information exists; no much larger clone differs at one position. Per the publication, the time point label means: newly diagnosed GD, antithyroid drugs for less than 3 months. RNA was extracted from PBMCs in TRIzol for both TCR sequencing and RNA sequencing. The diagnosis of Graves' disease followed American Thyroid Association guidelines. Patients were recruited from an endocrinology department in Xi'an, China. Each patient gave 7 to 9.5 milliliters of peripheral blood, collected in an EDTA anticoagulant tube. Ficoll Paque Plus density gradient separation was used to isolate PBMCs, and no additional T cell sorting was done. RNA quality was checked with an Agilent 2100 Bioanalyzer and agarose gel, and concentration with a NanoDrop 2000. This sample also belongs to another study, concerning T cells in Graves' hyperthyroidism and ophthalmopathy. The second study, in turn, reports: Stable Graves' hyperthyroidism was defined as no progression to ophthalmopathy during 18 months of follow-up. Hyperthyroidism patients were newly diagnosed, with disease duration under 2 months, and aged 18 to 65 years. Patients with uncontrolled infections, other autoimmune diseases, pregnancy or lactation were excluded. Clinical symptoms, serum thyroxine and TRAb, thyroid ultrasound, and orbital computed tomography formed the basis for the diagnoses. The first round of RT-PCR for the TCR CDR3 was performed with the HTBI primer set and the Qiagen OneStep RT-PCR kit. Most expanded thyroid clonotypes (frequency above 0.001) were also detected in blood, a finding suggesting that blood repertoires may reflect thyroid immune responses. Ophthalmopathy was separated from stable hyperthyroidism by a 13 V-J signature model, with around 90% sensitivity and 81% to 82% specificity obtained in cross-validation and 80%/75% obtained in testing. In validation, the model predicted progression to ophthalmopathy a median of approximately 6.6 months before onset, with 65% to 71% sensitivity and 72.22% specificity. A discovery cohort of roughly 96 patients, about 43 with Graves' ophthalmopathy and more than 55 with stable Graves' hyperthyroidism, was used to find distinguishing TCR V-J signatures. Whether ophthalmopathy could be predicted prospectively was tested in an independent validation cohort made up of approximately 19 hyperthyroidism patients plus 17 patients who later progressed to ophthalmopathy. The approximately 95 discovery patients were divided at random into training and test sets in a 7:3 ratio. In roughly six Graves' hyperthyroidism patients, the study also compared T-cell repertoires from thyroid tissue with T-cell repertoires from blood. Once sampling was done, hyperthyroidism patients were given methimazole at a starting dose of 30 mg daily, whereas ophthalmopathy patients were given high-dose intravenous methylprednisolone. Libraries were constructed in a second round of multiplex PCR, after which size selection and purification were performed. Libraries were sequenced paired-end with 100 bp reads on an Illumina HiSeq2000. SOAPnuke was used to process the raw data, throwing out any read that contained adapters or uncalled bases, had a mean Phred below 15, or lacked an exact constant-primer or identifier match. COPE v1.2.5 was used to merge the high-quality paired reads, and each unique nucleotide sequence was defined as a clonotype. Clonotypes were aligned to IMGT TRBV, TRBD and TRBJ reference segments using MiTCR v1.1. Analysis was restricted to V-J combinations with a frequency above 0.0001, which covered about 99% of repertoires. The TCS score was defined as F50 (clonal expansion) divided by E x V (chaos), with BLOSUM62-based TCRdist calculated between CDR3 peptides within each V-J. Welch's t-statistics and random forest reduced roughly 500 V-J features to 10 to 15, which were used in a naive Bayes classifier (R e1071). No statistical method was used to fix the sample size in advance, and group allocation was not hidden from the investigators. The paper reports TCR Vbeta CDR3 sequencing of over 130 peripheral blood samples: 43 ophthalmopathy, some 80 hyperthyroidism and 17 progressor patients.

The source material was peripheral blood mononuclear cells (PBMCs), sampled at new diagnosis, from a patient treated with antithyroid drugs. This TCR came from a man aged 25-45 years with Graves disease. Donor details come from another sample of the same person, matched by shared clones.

The nucleotide sequence reads TGTGCCATCAGTGAGTCTAGGACTAGCACCGTACAAGATACGCAGTATTTT. It is translated as CAISESRTSTVQDTQYF. The chain employs TRBV10-3 and TRBJ2-3, and 8 bases in between align with TRBD2. The CDR3 spans 17 residues, from the cysteine through the phenylalanine. Here the CDR3 DNA is all that survives: 51 bases in frame from base 1. CDR1 and CDR2, looked up from the germline V gene, are ENHRY and SYGVKD. V trim: 0 bases; J trim: 5 bases; unmatched bases: 10.